Sequencing of this TCR beta chain was carried out in a study of T cells in Graves' hyperthyroidism and ophthalmopathy. Germline V gene sequence: CDR1 DFQATT, CDR2 SNEGSKA (reference sequence). Trimming removed 3 bases at V and 0 bases at J, with 5 bases between. The CDR3 has 13 residues. Broader study findings: Blood also showed most of the thyroid clonotypes that were expanded above 0.001.

RNA transcripts were the template for amplifying TCR beta CDR3 regions. Carried out on the TCR CDR3, a first-round RT-PCR used the HTBI primer set. TCRdb re-derived calls from the multiplex PCR reads in MiXCR, one entry per CDR3 protein. This sample carries approximately 590,000 distinct CDR3 sequences, about half of them seen once, and the ten largest clones take roughly 8.2%. Pregnant or lactating patients were excluded, as were those with uncontrolled infection or other autoimmune disease. With respect to this clonotype: The antigen is unknown.

The chain combines TRBV20-1 with TRBJ2-2; D ambiguous. The specimen sequenced was peripheral blood or thyroid tissue (not recorded which). The sequence came from a woman under 30 with Graves' hyperthyroidism. The CDR3 is CSARSANTGELFF. The CDR3 DNA sequence: TGCAGTGCTAGGAGCGCGAACACCGGGGAGCTGTTTTTT.